The rows below give T cell receptor beta chains drawn from one sample of a study of T cells in Graves' hyperthyroidism and ophthalmopathy. One entry per CDR3 protein, called by TCRdb with MiXCR from the multiplex PCR reads. Of 480,000 or so distinct CDR3 sequences listed, around 43% are singletons. Sequencing was done on a sample of peripheral blood or thyroid tissue (not recorded which). Receptor source: an adult woman with Graves' disease, either hyperthyroidism or ophthalmopathy (not recorded which). Both conserved end residues are trimmed from each CDR3.

V	J	CDR3
TRBV10-3	TRBJ1-2	ASGNRGYGYT
TRBV10-3	TRBJ1-6	AISESAPAGWSPLH
TRBV7-2	TRBJ2-5	ASSRGDPARWGETQY
TRBV7-3	TRBJ1-4	ASSPPATNEKLF
TRBV7-6	TRBJ2-7	ASKGLAGGDEQY
TRBV29-1	TRBJ1-5	SVAGAPDQPQH
TRBV29-1	TRBJ1-1	SVEGGLDTEAF
TRBV7-9	TRBJ2-1	ASSPLGSNEQF
TRBV2	TRBJ1-4	ASSDLGNEKLF
TRBV12-5	TRBJ1-5	ASEGRACHEQPQH
TRBV29-1	TRBJ1-5	SVGTVLNQPQH
TRBV9	TRBJ2-7	ASSVESGRVDEQY